These 19 T cell receptor beta chains were sequenced from one sample in a study of blood T cell repertoires in COVID-19. Libraries were prepared by immunoSEQ multiplex PCR; TCRdb keeps only in-frame clonotypes and omits some of them. The sample shows around 260,000 clones, about nine tenths of them seen only once. The sample consisted of PBMCs or T cells enriched from blood (not recorded which). All receptors come from a woman aged 30 to 39 who had recovered from COVID-19.

The chain links TRBV2 to TRBJ2-7; TRBD1 matches at 7 bases. CDR3 length: 13 residues. Germline lookup yields CDR1 SNHLY and CDR2 FYNNEI. The V segment lost 4 bases and the J segment 4 bases; nucleotides outside the gene matches: 4. The chain's CDR3 is CASSGDRLYEQYF. CDR3 in DNA: TGTGCCAGCAGTGGGGACAGACTTTACGAGCAGTACTTC.

This clone came up a few times. The sample has other DNA sequences that encode this CDR3 too. The chain has TRBV7-2 and TRBJ1-2, with D possibly matching TRBD1 (6 bases). The germline gives CDR1 SGHTA, CDR2 FQGNSA. Trimming took off 1 base at V and 0 bases at J, with 6 bases between the two ends. This CDR3 has 14 residues. CDR3 protein: CASSLDRANYGYTF. The CDR3 DNA is TGTGCCAGCAGCTTAGACAGGGCTAACTATGGCTACACCTTC. The entire variable domain, with the rest obtained from reference TRBV7-2 and TRBJ1-2, is as follows: GAGVSQSPSNKVTEKGKDVELRCDPISGHTALYWYRQSLGQGLEFLIYFQGNSAPDKSGLPSDRFSAERTGGSVSTLTIQRTQQEDSAVYLCASSLDRANYGYTFGSGTRLTVV.

The rearrangement joins TRBV14 to TRBJ2-1; perhaps TRBD2 as D (6 bases). Germline CDR1 is SGHDN and CDR2 is FVKESK. The V end lost 4 bases, the J end lost 5 bases, and 15 bases lay between the germline ends. This CDR3 contains 15 residues. The CDR3 loop is CASSRSRGIHNEQFF. The DNA for the CDR3 is TGTGCCAGCAGCCGCTCGCGGGGTATCCACAATGAGCAGTTCTTC.

Note on this clone: Germline and junction disagree at one end, which may indicate a read error. The chain couples TRBV19 to TRBJ2-7; 9 bases line up with TRBD2. The CDR3 covers 15 residues. Germline V CDR1 and CDR2: LNHDA, SQIVND (reference sequence). CDR3 bases: TGTGCCAGTAGAATAGCGGGAGAGACATCCTACGAGCAGTACTTC. This encodes CASRIAGETSYEQYF.

The V gene is TRBV24-1, the J gene TRBJ2-2; 10 bases are shared with TRBD1. The CDR3 loop spans 18 amino acids. Losses at the gene ends were 4 bases for V and 1 base for J; bases not matched to a gene: 8. Germline V gene data show CDR1 as KGHDR and CDR2 as SFDVKD. CDR3 loop: CATSDSGTGVLNTGELFF. CDR3 nucleotide sequence: TGTGCCACCAGTGACTCCGGGACAGGGGTCCTGAACACCGGGGAGCTGTTTTTT.

This chain connects TRBV7-9 to TRBJ1-3; the D is unclear. CDR3 length: 15 residues. Between the trimmed V and J ends, which lost 0 bases and 0 bases, there was a span of 6 bases. Germline lookup yields CDR1 SEHNR and CDR2 FQNEAQ (reference sequence). The CDR3 reads CASSLAGSSGNTIYF. CDR3 coding DNA: TGTGCCAGCAGCTTAGCAGGGAGCTCTGGAAACACCATATATTTT.

This chain connects TRBV7-8 to TRBJ2-3; 11 positions agree with TRBD2. J lost 6 bases, V lost 1 base, and 3 bases had no gene match. The CDR3 length is 15 residues. Germline V lookup: CDR1 SGHVS, CDR2 FQNEAQ. The CDR3, as DNA: TGTGCCAGCAGCTTAGTTTTAGCGGGAGGGGATACGCAGTATTTT. Amino acid sequence: CASSLVLAGGDTQYF.

CDR3 nucleotide sequence: TGTGCCAGCAGTTTCGGAGGGGGCAGCTATGGCTACACCTTC. Translated, it gives CASSFGGGSYGYTF. The J gene is TRBJ1-2, the V gene TRBV27; TRBD1 agrees at 7 bases. Germline values: CDR1 MNHEY, CDR2 SMNVEV (reference sequence). The CDR3 is made up of 14 amino acids. The trim removed 3 bases at V and 4 bases at J, leaving 5 bases unmatched.

The rearrangement links TRBV19 to TRBJ2-7, with TRBD1 identical over 7 bases. J was trimmed by 0 bases and V by 6 bases; bases with no gene match: 5. This CDR3 has 14 amino acids. CDR1 is LNHDA, CDR2 SQIVND, per germline (reference sequence). In DNA form, the CDR3 reads TGTGCCAGTAGGACCCGGGACAGCTCCTACGAGCAGTACTTC. It codes for CASRTRDSSYEQYF. Together with reference TRBV19 and TRBJ2-7, the CDR3 gives the full variable domain: DGGITQSPKYLFRKEGQNVTLSCEQNLNHDAMYWYRQDPGQGLRLIYYSQIVNDFQKGDIAEGYSVSREKKESFPLTVTSAQKNPTAFYLCASRTRDSSYEQYFGPGTRLTVT.

This chain uses TRBV5-1 with TRBJ2-1; 8 bases align to TRBD2. This CDR3 spans 15 amino acids. Germline V gene sequence: CDR1 SGHRS, CDR2 YFSETQ. The V and J ends lost 2 bases and 4 bases, in that order; junction bases with no gene match: 5. Here the CDR3 DNA reads TGCGCCAGCAGCTTCTTTGAGCGGGAGTACAATGAGCAGTTCTTC. Its protein product is CASSFFEREYNEQFF.

This clone showed up just once. A much larger clone lies one base from this, so it may be a read error. The CDR3 spells CASSDRDNQPQHF. For the CDR3, the DNA is TGTGCCAGCAGTGACAGGGACAATCAGCCCCAGCATTTT. The chain employs TRBV6-2 or TRBV6-3 and TRBJ1-5; 7 bases are shared with TRBD1. The CDR3 extends over 13 amino acids. V shed 5 bases and J 3 bases; nucleotides not matched to a gene: 1. Germline V gene sequence: CDR1 MNHEY, CDR2 SVGEGT.

The rearrangement links TRBV12-2 to TRBJ1-4; the D call in the table, TRBD1, was not verified against the DNA. TRBV12-2 is a pseudogene locus. The CDR3 is 16 amino acids. The CDR3 sequence: CASRSPMKGVNEKLFF. CDR3 in DNA: TGTGCAAGTCGCTCTCCAATGAAGGGGGTGAATGAAAAACTGTTTTTT.

The chain couples TRBV7-9 to TRBJ2-5; 10 bases align to TRBD2. V lost 6 bases to trimming and J lost 5 bases; unmatched junction nucleotides: 12. The CDR3 extends over 16 amino acids. Germline lookup yields CDR1 SEHNR and CDR2 FQNEAQ (reference sequence). The CDR3 DNA reads as TGTGCCAGCAGTCCGCCAGCAACTAGCGGGAAGGAGACCCAGTACTTC. This sequence encodes CASSPPATSGKETQYF. Filled out from reference TRBV7-9 and TRBJ2-5, the complete variable domain reads DTGVSQNPRHKITKRGQNVTFRCDPISEHNRLYWYRQTLGQGPEFLTYFQNEAQLEKSRLLSDRFSAERPKGSFSTLEIQRTEQGDSAMYLCASSPPATSGKETQYFGPGTRLLVL.

The chain links TRBV27 to TRBJ1-3; D is possibly TRBD1 (5 bases). This CDR3 is built from 14 residues. CDR1 and CDR2 (germline): MNHEY, SMNVEV (reference sequence). Between the trimmed V and J ends, which lost 4 bases and 4 bases, there was a span of 11 bases. DNA for the CDR3: TGTGCCAGCAGTTCCAGGGCCTCCGGAAACACCATATATTTT. Amino acid sequence: CASSSRASGNTIYF.

This clone has just one count. The chain has TRBV29-1 and TRBJ1-2, with 7 bases fitting TRBD1. After removal of 2 bases from V and 3 bases from J, the junction contained 12 bases not matched to a gene. Per the germline V gene, CDR1 is SQVTM and CDR2 is ANQGSEA. This CDR3 contains 16 residues. The DNA of the CDR3 is TGCAGCGTTGAATTGGTCCCAGGGACAGAAGACTATGGCTACACCTTC. This codes for CSVELVPGTEDYGYTF.

This chain joins TRBV18 and TRBJ1-3; possible D gene TRBD1, 5 bases. This CDR3 is built from 14 residues. The ends were cut back, 10 bases at V and 2 bases at J, with 15 bases in the middle. CDR1 and CDR2 (germline): KGHSH, LQKENI. The CDR3 nucleotides are TGTGCCACCCAAGCAGGGAACGCTGGAAACACCATATATTTT. Protein: CATQAGNAGNTIYF.

The chain links TRBV6-2 or TRBV6-3 to TRBJ2-5, with TRBD1 identical over 7 bases. The V segment lost 3 bases and the J segment 1 base; nucleotides outside the gene matches: 8. The V gene's germline CDR1 is MNHEY and CDR2 SVGEGT. The CDR3 length is 16 residues. CDR3 region: CASSYIQGIPQETQYF. Here the CDR3 DNA reads TGTGCCAGCAGTTATATACAGGGGATACCCCAAGAGACCCAGTACTTC.

This chain connects TRBV21-1 to TRBJ2-1; the table's D call TRBD2 went unverified against the DNA. TRBV21-1 is a pseudogene segment. The CDR3 contains 14 residues. This chain's CDR3 is CASRSEVSDNEQFF. CDR3 in DNA: TGTGCCAGCCGGTCCGAAGTGTCTGACAATGAGCAGTTCTTC.

This chain uses TRBV10-3 with TRBJ2-3, with D maybe TRBD2 (5 bases). CDR1 ENHRY and CDR2 SYGVKD come from the germline V gene. V lost 6 bases, J lost 5 bases, and 12 bases lay in between. The CDR3 is 13 amino acids. CDR3 nucleotide sequence: TGTGCCATCAGCCGGGGAGTTGGAGATACGCAGTATTTT. It translates to CAISRGVGDTQYF.